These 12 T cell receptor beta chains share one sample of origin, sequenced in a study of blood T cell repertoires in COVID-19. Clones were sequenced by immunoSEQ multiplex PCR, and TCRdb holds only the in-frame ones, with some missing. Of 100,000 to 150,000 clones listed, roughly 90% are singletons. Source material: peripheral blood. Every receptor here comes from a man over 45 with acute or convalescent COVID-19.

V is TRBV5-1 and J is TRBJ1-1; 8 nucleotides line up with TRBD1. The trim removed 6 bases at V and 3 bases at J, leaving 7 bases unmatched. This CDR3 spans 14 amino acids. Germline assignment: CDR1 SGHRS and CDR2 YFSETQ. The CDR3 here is CASTWTGLDTEAFF. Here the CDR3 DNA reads TGCGCCAGCACCTGGACAGGGTTGGACACTGAAGCTTTCTTT.

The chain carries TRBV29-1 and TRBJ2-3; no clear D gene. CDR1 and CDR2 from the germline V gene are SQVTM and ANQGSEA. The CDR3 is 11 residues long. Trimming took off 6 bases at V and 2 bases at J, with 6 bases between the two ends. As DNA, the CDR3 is TGCAGCGTCGGTCACACAGATACGCAGTATTTT. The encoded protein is CSVGHTDTQYF.

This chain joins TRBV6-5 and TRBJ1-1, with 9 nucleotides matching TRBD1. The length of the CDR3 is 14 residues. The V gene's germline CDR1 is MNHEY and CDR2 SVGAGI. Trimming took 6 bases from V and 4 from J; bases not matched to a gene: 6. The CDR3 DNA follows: TGTGCCAGCAGCCCCATGACAGGGGGCACTGAAGCTTTCTTT. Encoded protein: CASSPMTGGTEAFF.

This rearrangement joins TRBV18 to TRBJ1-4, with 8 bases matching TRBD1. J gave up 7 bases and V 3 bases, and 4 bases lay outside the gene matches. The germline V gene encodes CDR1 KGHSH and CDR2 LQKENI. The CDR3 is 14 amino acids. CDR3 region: CASSPDRVGEKLFF. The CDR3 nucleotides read TGTGCCAGCTCACCGGACAGGGTGGGTGAAAAACTGTTTTTT.

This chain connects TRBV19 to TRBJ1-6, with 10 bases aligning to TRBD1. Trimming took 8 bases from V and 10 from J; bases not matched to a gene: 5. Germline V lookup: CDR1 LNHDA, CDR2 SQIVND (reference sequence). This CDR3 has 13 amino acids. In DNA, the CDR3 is TGTGCCAGTCTTCGGGACAGGGGATCACCCCTCCACTTT. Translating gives CASLRDRGSPLHF.

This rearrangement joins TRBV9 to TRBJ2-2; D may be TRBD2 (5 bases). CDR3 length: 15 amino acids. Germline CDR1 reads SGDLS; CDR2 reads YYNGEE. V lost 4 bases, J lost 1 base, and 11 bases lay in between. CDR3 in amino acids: CASSPSAGNTGELFF. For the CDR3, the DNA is TGTGCCAGCAGCCCCAGCGCGGGGAACACCGGGGAGCTGTTTTTT.

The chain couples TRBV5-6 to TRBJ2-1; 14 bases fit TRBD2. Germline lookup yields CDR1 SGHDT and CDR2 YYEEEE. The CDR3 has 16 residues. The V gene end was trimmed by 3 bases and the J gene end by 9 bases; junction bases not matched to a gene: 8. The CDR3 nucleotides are TGTGCCAGCAGCTCCCCGGGACTAGCGGGAGATGGTGAGCAGTTCTTC. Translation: CASSSPGLAGDGEQFF.

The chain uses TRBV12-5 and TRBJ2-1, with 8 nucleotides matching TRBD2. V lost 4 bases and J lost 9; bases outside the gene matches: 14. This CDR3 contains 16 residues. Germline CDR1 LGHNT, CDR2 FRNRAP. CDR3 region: CASGSNIGGALGEQFF. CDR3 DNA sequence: TGTGCTAGTGGTTCCAACATCGGGGGGGCATTGGGTGAGCAGTTCTTC.

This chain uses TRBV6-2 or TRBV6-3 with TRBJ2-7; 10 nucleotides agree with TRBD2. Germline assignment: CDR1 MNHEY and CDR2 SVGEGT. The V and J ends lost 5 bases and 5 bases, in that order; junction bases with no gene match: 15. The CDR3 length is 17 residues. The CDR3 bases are TGTGCCAGCAGTACTTCTAGCGGGAGTTTTAAGCGCCACGAGCAGTACTTC. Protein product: CASSTSSGSFKRHEQYF.

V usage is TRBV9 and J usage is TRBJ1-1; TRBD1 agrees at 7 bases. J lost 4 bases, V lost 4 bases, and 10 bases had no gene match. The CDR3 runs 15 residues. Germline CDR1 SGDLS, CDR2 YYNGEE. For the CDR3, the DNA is TGTGCCAGCAGCTTCAGGACAGGCACCCCCACTGAAGCTTTCTTT. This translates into CASSFRTGTPTEAFF.

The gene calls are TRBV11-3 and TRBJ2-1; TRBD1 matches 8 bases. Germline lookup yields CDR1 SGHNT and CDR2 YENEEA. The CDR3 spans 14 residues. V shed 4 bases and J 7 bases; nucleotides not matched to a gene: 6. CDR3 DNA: TGTGCCAGCAGCTCTCCGACAGGGGAAAATGAGCAGTTCTTC. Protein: CASSSPTGENEQFF.

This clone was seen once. This CDR3 is CASSGTRDRVSSAGNTIYF. The CDR3 bases are TGTGCCAGCAGCGGGACCCGGGACAGGGTTAGTTCTGCCGGAAACACCATATATTTT. The J gene is TRBJ1-3, the V gene TRBV9; the match to TRBD1 covers 9 bases. Trimming took 3 bases from V and 4 from J; bases not matched to a gene: 17. The CDR3 has 19 residues. In germline, CDR1 is SGDLS, CDR2 YYNGEE.